This TCR beta chain emerged from a study of cytomegalovirus exposure and HLA in healthy donors. Study at large: Findings of an earlier analysis included 117 million unique TCR beta sequences from some 190 million T cells.

A remark on this clone: Its matching antigen is unknown.

PCR involved 60 Vbeta and 13 Jbeta primers. Method: immunoSEQ multiplex PCR; TCRdb's copy keeps in-frame clones and lacks some. The sample lists tens of thousands of clones; approximately 81% were seen once. Study outcomes and limitations: Researchers catalogued approximately 160 TCR beta chains as cytomegalovirus-associated. Using a false discovery rate of 0.05, a later analysis showed that approximately 17,000 TCR beta sequences were associated with HLA alleles. Most CMV-associated TCR beta chains appeared HLA-restricted in a later analysis.

The CDR3 sequence is 16 residues long. Germline CDR1 is SGHKS and CDR2 is YYEKEE (reference sequence). J gave up 2 bases and V 4 bases, and 8 bases lay outside the gene matches. The V call is TRBV5-5, the J call TRBJ1-5, with 8 bases identical to TRBD1. Sequencing used PBMCs. The clonotype was recovered from a girl aged 2-10 years in good health and CMV-seropositive. The CDR3 protein is CASSPLQGAGNQPQHF. The CDR3 DNA follows: TGTGCCAGCAGCCCCCTCCAGGGGGCTGGCAATCAGCCCCAGCATTTT.